This T cell receptor beta chain comes out of a study of cytomegalovirus exposure and HLA in healthy donors. At the level of the study: Falling in the Caucasian-associated ancestry cluster were less than 85% of 300 to 500 genotyped donors.

This clone was recorded once. Antigen specificity is unknown. Use of 60 Vbeta and 13 Jbeta primers characterized the PCR. Libraries were prepared by immunoSEQ multiplex PCR; TCRdb keeps only in-frame clonotypes and omits some of them. The sample has 140,000 to 150,000 clones, around 77% seen once. The germline V gene has CDR1 SGHNT and CDR2 YYREEE (reference sequence). V was clipped by 2 bases and J by 5 bases; unmatched bases: 1. The CDR3 contains 13 residues. Study-wide findings and caveats: Sequencing depth across donors, presence/absence analyses assumed, was roughly uniform. As was reported, the HLA-A and HLA-B alleles of most subjects were accurately predicted from TCR beta sequences.

Source material: PBMCs. This sequence was found in a woman aged 40 to 50 in good health and CMV-seropositive. The chain carries TRBV5-4 and TRBJ1-2, with TRBD1 matching 9 bases. The CDR3 spells CASSFGTGYGYTF. The CDR3 DNA sequence: TGTGCCAGCAGCTTCGGGACAGGGTATGGCTACACCTTC.